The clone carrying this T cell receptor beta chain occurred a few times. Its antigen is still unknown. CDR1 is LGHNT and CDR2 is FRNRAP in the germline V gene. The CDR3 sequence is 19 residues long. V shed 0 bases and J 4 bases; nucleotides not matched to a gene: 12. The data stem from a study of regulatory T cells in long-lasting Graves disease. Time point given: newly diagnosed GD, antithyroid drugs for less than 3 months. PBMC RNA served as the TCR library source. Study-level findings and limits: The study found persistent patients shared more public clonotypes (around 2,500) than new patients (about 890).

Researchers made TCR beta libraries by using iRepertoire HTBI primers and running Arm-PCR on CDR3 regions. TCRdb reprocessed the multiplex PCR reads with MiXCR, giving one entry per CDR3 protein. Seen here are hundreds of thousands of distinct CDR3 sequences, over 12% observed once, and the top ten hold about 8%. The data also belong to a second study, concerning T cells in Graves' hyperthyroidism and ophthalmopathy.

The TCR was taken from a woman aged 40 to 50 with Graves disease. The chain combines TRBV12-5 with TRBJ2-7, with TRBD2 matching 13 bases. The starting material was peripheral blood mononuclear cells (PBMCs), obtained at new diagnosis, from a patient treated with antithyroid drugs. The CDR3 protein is CASGLVSPGLAGFGYEQYF. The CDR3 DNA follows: TGTGCTAGTGGTTTGGTGTCCCCGGGACTAGCGGGATTTGGGTACGAGCAGTACTTC.